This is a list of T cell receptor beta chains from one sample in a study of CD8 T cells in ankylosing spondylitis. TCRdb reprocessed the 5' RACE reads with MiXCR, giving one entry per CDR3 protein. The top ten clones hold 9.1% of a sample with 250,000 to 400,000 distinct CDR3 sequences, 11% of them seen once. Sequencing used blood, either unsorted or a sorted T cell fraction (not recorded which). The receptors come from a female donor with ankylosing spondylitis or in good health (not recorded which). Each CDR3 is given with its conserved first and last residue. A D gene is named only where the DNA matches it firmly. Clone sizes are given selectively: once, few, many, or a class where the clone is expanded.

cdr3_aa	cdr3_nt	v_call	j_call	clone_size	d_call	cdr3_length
CASSSKGRVESTDTQYF	TGTGCCAGCAGCTCAAAGGGACGGGTGGAAAGCACAGATACGCAGTATTTT	TRBV11-2	TRBJ2-3	few	-	17
CSARWGGAYNEQFF	TGCAGTGCTAGGTGGGGGGGAGCTTACAATGAGCAGTTCTTC	TRBV20-1	TRBJ2-1	many	TRBD2	14
CSARAPGTGNEKLFF	TGCAGTGCTAGAGCCCCCGGGACAGGGAATGAAAAACTGTTTTTT	TRBV20-1	TRBJ1-4	few	TRBD1	15
CASTLAGGLYEQYF	TGTGCCAGCACCCTAGCGGGAGGGTTGTACGAGCAGTACTTC	TRBV28	TRBJ2-7	few	TRBD2	14
CASSQLVMPYNEQFF	TGTGCCAGCAGCCAGCTGGTCATGCCCTACAATGAGCAGTTCTTC	TRBV14	TRBJ2-1	-	-	15
CSARSDTPNTEAFF	TGCAGTGCTAGATCGGACACCCCCAACACTGAAGCTTTCTTT	TRBV20-1	TRBJ1-1	-	-	14
CSARVYTSATNEQFF	TGCAGTGCTAGAGTCTACACTAGCGCAACAAATGAGCAGTTCTTC	TRBV20-1	TRBJ2-1	many	TRBD2	15
CASSLGPTREGTEAFF	TGTGCCAGCAGCTTAGGTCCTACACGGGAAGGCACTGAAGCTTTCTTT	TRBV11-2	TRBJ1-1	many	-	16
CSAIQQLNTGELFF	TGCAGTGCTATCCAACAACTGAACACCGGGGAGCTGTTTTTT	TRBV20-1	TRBJ2-2	many	-	14
CASSLAIAGQGTNEQFF	TGCGCCAGCAGCTTGGCTATAGCGGGGCAGGGGACCAATGAGCAGTTCTTC	TRBV5-1	TRBJ2-1	-	TRBD2	17
CASSQIQAGGLYNEQFF	TGCGCCAGCAGCCAGATACAGGCGGGAGGGCTTTACAATGAGCAGTTCTTC	TRBV5-1	TRBJ2-1	many	TRBD2	17
CASSLRSREETQYF	TGTGCCAGCAGCTTGCGTTCAAGGGAAGAGACCCAGTACTTC	TRBV5-6	TRBJ2-5	many	-	14
CSASEQGFFAEAFF	TGCAGTGCTAGTGAACAGGGTTTTTTCGCTGAAGCTTTCTTT	TRBV20-1	TRBJ1-1	many	-	14
CASSVAVREDTQYF	TGCGCCAGCAGCGTAGCTGTCCGGGAAGATACGCAGTATTTT	TRBV5-1	TRBJ2-3	few	-	14
CASSHPERGVPYLVEQFF	TGCGCCAGCAGCCACCCGGAGCGGGGGGTACCGTATTTGGTTGAGCAGTTCTTC	TRBV5-1	TRBJ2-1	many	TRBD2	18
CATSRDRGTQPQHF	TGTGCCACCAGCAGAGATAGAGGTACTCAGCCCCAGCATTTT	TRBV15	TRBJ1-5	many	-	14
CSASGVRGLHNGGEQFF	TGCAGTGCTAGTGGGGTACGCGGATTACATAATGGAGGTGAGCAGTTCTTC	TRBV20-1	TRBJ2-1	-	-	17
CASSGDTLRTEAFF	TGTGCCAGCAGTGGGGACACCCTCAGGACTGAAGCTTTCTTT	TRBV12-3/TRBV12-4	TRBJ1-1	many	-	14
CSVAGGGEETQYF	TGCAGCGTTGCGGGAGGGGGAGAAGAGACCCAGTACTTC	TRBV29-1	TRBJ2-5	few	TRBD2	13
CASSFSEGEQFF	TGTGCCAGCAGTTTTTCAGAGGGAGAGCAGTTCTTC	TRBV28	TRBJ2-1	many	-	12
CASSLAWTSGSGSTDTQYF	TGCGCCAGCAGCTTGGCCTGGACTAGCGGGAGTGGATCCACAGATACGCAGTATTTT	TRBV5-1	TRBJ2-3	many	TRBD2	19
CSASWPGANTEAFF	TGCAGTGCTAGTTGGCCAGGGGCTAACACTGAAGCTTTCTTT	TRBV20-1	TRBJ1-1	many	-	14
CASSPLDRTYGYTF	TGTGCCAGCAGCCCACTCGACAGGACCTATGGCTACACCTTC	TRBV3-1	TRBJ1-2	many	-	14
CASSLDFWGEQFF	TGTGCCAGCAGCTTAGATTTCTGGGGTGAGCAGTTCTTC	TRBV7-6	TRBJ2-1	many	-	13
CATSDSGQETQYF	TGTGCCACCAGTGATAGCGGGCAAGAGACCCAGTACTTC	TRBV24-1	TRBJ2-5	many	-	13
CASSSSSTSGRKKRAYEQYF	TGTGCCAGCAGTTCCAGCTCGACTAGCGGGAGAAAGAAACGCGCCTACGAGCAGTACTTC	TRBV12-3/TRBV12-4	TRBJ2-7	-	TRBD2	20
CASSMVLAGASDTQYF	TGTGCCAGCAGTATGGTGCTAGCGGGAGCGTCAGATACGCAGTATTTT	TRBV12-3/TRBV12-4	TRBJ2-3	many	TRBD2	16
CSARDGKGIYGYTF	TGCAGTGCTAGAGATGGTAAAGGGATCTATGGCTACACCTTC	TRBV20-1	TRBJ1-2	many	-	14
CASSLRLGQNTDTQYF	TGCGCCAGCAGCTTGAGGCTGGGACAGAACACAGATACGCAGTATTTT	TRBV5-1	TRBJ2-3	many	TRBD1	16
CASSLVGQGTDTQYF	TGTGCCAGCAGCTTAGTTGGGCAGGGCACAGATACGCAGTATTTT	TRBV7-2	TRBJ2-3	many	-	15
CSARTRDRGSGEAFF	TGCAGTGCTAGAACCCGGGATCGGGGGAGTGGTGAAGCTTTCTTT	TRBV20-1	TRBJ1-1	many	-	15
CASSPPSTPAQYF	TGTGCCAGCAGCCCCCCGAGCACACCGGCGCAGTATTTT	TRBV7-9	TRBJ2-3	-	-	13